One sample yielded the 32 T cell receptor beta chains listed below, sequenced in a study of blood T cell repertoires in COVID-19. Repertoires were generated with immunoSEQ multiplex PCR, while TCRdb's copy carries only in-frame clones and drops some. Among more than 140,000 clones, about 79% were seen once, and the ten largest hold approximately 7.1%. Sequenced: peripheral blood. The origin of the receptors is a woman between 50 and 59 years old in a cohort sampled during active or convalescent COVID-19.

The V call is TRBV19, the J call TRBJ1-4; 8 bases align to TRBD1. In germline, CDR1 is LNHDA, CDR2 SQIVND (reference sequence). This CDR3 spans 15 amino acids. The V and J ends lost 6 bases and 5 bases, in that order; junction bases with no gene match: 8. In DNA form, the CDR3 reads TGTGCCAGTAGGGGACGGACAGGGAGAAATGAAAAACTGTTTTTT. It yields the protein CASRGRTGRNEKLFF.

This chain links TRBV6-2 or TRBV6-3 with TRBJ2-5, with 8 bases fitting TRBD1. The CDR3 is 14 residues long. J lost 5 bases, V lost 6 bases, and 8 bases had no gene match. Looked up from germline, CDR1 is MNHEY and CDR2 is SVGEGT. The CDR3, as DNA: TGTGCCAGCAGACCTCAGGGGGCGGGGGAGACCCAGTACTTC. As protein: CASRPQGAGETQYF.

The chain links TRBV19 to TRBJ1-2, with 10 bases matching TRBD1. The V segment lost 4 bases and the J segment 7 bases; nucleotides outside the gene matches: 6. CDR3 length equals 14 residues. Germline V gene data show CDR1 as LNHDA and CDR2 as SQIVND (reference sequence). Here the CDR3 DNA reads TGTGCCAGTAGTACCCGACAGGGGGCGTTTGGCTACACCTTC. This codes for CASSTRQGAFGYTF.

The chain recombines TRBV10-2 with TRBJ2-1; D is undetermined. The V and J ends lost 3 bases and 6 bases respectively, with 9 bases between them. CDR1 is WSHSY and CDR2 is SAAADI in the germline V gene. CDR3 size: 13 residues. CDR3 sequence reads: CASSDPDINEQFF. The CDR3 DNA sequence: TGCGCCAGCAGTGACCCAGACATCAATGAGCAGTTCTTC.

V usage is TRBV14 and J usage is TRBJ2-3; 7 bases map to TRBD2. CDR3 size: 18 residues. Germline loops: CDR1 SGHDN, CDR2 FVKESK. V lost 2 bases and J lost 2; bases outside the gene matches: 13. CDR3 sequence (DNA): TGTGCCAGCAGCCAATCCCTGGACCTAGCGGCCCTCACAGATACGCAGTATTTT. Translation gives CASSQSLDLAALTDTQYF.

CDR3 sequence: CASSLSGTNEKLFF. DNA of the CDR3: TGCGCCAGCAGCCTTTCAGGGACTAATGAAAAACTGTTTTTT. The J gene is TRBJ1-4, the V gene TRBV4-3; D possibly corresponds to TRBD1 (5 bases). The V end was cut by 4 bases, the J end by 2 bases, with 8 bases between. Per germline, CDR1 LGHNA and CDR2 YSLEER. This CDR3 contains 14 residues.

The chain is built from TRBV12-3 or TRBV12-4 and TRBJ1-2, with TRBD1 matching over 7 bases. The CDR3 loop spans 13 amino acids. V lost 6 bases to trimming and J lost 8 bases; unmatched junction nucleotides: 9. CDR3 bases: TGTGCCAGCAGCACAGGCAGGGGGGCGGGCTACACCTTC. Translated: CASSTGRGAGYTF.

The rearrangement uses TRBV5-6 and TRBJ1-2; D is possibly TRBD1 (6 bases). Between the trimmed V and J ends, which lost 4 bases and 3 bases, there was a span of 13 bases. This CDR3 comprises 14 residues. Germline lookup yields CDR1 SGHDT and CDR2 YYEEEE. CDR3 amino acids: CASSKQTGDYGYTF. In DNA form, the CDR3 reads TGTGCCAGCAGCAAACAGACAGGAGACTATGGCTACACCTTC.

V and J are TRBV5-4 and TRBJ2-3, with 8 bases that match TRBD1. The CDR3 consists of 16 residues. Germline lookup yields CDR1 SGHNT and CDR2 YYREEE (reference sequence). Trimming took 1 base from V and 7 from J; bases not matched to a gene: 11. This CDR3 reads CASSLWAAGGQHTQYF. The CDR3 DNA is TGTGCCAGCAGCTTGTGGGCGGCAGGGGGCCAACATACGCAGTATTTT.

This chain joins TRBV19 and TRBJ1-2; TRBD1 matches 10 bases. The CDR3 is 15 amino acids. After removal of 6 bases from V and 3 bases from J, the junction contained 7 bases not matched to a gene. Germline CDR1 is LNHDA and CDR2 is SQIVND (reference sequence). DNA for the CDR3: TGTGCCAGTAGCGAAGGACAGGGGGAGTACTATGGCTACACCTTC. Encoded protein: CASSEGQGEYYGYTF. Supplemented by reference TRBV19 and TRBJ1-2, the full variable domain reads DGGITQSPKYLFRKEGQNVTLSCEQNLNHDAMYWYRQDPGQGLRLIYYSQIVNDFQKGDIAEGYSVSREKKESFPLTVTSAQKNPTAFYLCASSEGQGEYYGYTFGSGTRLTVV.

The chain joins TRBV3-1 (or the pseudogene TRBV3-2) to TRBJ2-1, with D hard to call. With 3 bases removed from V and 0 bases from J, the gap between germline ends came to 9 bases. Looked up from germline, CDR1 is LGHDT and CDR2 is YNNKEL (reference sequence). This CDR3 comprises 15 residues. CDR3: CASSHSRSSYNEQFF. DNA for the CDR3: TGTGCCAGCAGCCATTCTAGAAGCTCCTACAATGAGCAGTTCTTC.

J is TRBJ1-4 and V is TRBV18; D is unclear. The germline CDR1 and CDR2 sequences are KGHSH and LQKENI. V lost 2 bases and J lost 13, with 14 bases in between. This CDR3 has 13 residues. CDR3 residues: CASSPSVGDALFF. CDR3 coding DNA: TGTGCCAGCTCACCATCAGTGGGAGATGCACTGTTTTTT.

DNA for the CDR3: TGCGCCAGCAGCTTGCAAACCGGGGGTCTAGACACCATATATTTT. Its protein product is CASSLQTGGLDTIYF. The chain joins TRBV5-1 to TRBJ1-3; possibly TRBD1 for D (5 bases). Germline CDR1 reads SGHRS; CDR2 reads YFSETQ. This CDR3 has 15 amino acids. V lost 1 base to trimming and J lost 8 bases, with 16 bases between them.

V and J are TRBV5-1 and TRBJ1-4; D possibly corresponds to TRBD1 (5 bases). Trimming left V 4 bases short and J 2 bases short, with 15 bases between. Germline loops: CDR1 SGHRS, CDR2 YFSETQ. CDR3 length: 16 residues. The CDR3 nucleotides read TGCGCCAGCAGCCCCGGAAGGGCAGGGACTAATGAAAAACTGTTTTTT. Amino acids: CASSPGRAGTNEKLFF.

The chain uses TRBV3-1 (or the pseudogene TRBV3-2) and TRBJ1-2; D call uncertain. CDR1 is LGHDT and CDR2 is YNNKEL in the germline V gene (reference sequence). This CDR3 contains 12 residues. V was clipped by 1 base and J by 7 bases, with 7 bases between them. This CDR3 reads CASSQAEAGYTF. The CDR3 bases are TGTGCCAGCAGCCAAGCCGAGGCTGGCTACACCTTC.

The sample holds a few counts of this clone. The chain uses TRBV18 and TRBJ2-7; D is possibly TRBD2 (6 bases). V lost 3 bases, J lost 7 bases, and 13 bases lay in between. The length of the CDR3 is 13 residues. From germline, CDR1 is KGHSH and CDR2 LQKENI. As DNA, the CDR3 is TGTGCCAGCTCACCTGGGGCGGGGAGGGAGCAGTACTTC. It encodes CASSPGAGREQYF. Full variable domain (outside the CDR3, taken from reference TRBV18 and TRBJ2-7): NAGVMQNPRHLVRRRGQEARLRCSPMKGHSHVYWYRQLPEEGLKFMVYLQKENIIDESGMPKERFSAEFPKEGPSILRIQQVVRGDSAAYFCASSPGAGREQYFGPGTRLTVT.

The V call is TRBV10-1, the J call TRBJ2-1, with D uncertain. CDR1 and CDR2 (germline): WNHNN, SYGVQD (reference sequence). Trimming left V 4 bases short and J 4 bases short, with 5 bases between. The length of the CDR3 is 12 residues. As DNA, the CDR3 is TGCGCCAGCAGTGGAGGATACAATGAGCAGTTCTTC. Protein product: CASSGGYNEQFF.

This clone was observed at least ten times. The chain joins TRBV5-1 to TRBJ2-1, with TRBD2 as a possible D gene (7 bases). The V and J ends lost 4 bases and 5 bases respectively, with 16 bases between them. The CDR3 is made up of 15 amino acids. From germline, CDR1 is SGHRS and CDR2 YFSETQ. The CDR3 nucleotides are TGCGCCAGCAGCGCGGGGGCTAGCGGACACAATGAGCAGTTCTTC. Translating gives CASSAGASGHNEQFF.

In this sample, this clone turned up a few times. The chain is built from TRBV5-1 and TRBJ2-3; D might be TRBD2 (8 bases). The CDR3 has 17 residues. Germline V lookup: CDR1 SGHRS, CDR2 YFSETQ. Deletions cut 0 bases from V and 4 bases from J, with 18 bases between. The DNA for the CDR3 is TGCGCCAGCAGCTTGGTAGTAGCGGGGACAGAGGCAGATACGCAGTATTTT. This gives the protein CASSLVVAGTEADTQYF.

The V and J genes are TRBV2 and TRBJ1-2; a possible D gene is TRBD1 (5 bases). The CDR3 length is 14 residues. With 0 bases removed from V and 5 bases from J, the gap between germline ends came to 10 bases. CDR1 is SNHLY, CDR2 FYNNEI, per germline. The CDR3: CASSEARGTYGYTF. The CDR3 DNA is TGTGCCAGCAGTGAAGCGCGGGGGACGTATGGCTACACCTTC.

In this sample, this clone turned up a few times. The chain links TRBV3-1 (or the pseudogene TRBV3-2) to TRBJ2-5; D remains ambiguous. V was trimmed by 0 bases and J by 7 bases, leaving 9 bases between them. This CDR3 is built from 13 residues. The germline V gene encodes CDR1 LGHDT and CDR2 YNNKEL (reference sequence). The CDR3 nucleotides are TGTGCCAGCAGCCAAGATCAAAGAGGGACCCAGTACTTC. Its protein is CASSQDQRGTQYF.

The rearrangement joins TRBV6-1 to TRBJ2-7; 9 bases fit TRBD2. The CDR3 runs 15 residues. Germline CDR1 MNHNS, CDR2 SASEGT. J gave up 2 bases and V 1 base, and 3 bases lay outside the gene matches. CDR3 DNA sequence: TGTGCCAGCAGTGAAGGAGCTAGCGGGGCCTACGAGCAGTACTTC. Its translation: CASSEGASGAYEQYF.

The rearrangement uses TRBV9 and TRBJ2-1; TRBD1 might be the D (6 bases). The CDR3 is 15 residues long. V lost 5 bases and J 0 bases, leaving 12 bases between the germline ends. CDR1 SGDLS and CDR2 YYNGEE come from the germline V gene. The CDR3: CASRGTGSSYNEQFF. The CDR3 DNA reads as TGTGCCAGCAGGGGAACAGGGAGCTCCTACAATGAGCAGTTCTTC.

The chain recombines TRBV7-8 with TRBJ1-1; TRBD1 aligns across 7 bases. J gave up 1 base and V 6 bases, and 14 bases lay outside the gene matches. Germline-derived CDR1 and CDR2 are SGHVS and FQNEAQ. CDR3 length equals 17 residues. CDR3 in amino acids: CASRANRPGQWNTEAFF. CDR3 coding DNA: TGTGCCAGCAGAGCTAACCGACCGGGACAGTGGAACACTGAAGCTTTCTTT.

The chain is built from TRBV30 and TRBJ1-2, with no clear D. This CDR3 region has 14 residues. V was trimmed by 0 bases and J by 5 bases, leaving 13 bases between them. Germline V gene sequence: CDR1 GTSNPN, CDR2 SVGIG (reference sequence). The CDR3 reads CAWSVQTFSYGYTF. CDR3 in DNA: TGTGCCTGGAGTGTACAAACCTTCTCATATGGCTACACCTTC.

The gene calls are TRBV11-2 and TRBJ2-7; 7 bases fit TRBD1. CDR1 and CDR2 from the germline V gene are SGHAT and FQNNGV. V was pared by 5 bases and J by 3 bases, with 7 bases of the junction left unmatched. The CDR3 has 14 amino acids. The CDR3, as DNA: TGTGCCAGCAGCGTGGACAGGAGATTCTACGAGCAGTACTTC. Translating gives CASSVDRRFYEQYF.

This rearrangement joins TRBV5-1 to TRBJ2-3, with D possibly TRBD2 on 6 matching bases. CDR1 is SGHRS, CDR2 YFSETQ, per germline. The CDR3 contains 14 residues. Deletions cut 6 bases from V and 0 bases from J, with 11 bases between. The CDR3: CASTRGGSTDTQYF. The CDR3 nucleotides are TGCGCCAGCACCCGAGGAGGGAGCACAGATACGCAGTATTTT.

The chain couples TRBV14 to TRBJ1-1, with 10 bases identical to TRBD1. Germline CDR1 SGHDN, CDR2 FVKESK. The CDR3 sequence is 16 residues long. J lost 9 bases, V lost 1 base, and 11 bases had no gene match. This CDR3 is CASSQGTTGTGAKAFF. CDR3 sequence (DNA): TGTGCCAGCAGCCAAGGGACAACCGGGACAGGGGCTAAAGCTTTCTTT.

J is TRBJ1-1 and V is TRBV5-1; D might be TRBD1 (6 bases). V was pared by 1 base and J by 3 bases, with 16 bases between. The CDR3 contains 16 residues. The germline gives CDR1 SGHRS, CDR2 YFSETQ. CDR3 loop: CASSLTGMVMDTEAFF. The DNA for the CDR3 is TGCGCCAGCAGCTTGACAGGGATGGTGATGGACACTGAAGCTTTCTTT.

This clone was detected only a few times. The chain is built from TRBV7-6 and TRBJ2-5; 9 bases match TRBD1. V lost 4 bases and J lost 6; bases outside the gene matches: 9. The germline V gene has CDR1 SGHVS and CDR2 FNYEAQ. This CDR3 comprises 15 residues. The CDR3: CASSSGGQGLKTQYF. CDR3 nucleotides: TGTGCCAGCAGCTCTGGAGGACAGGGGTTAAAGACCCAGTACTTC.

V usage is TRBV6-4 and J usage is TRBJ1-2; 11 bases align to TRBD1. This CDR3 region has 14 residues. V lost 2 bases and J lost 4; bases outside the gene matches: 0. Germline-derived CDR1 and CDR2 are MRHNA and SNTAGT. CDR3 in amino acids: CASSDGTGGYGYTF. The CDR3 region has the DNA TGTGCCAGCAGTGACGGGACAGGGGGCTATGGCTACACCTTC.

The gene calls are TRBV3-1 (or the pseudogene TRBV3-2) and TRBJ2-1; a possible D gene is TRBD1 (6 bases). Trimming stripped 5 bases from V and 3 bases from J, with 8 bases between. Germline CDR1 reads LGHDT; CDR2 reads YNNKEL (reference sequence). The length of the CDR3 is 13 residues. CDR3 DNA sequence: TGTGCCAGCAGCGCGGACAGCTACAATGAGCAGTTCTTC. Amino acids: CASSADSYNEQFF.